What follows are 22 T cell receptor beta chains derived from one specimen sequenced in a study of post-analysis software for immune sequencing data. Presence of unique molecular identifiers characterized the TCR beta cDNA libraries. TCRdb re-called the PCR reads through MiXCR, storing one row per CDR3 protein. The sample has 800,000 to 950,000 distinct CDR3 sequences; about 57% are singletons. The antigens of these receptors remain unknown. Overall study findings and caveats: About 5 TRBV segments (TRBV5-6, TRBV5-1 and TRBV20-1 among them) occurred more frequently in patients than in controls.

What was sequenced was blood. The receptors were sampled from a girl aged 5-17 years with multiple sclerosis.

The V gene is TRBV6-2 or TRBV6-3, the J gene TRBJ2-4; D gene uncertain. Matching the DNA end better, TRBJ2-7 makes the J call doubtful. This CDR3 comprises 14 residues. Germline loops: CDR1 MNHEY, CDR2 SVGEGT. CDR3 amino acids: CASSYSGVYHEQYF. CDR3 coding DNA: TGTGCCAGCAGTTACTCGGGCGTTTACCACGAGCAGTACTTC.

For the CDR3, the DNA is TGTGCCAGCAGCAAAGGGGCTACGAACCTTCTCGAGCAGTACTTC. This gives the protein CASSKGATNLLEQYF. The V gene is TRBV5-5, the J gene TRBJ2-7; D is perhaps TRBD1 (5 bases). Trimming stripped 4 bases from V and 6 bases from J, with 20 bases between. This CDR3 has 15 residues. Germline-derived CDR1 and CDR2 are SGHKS and YYEKEE (reference sequence).

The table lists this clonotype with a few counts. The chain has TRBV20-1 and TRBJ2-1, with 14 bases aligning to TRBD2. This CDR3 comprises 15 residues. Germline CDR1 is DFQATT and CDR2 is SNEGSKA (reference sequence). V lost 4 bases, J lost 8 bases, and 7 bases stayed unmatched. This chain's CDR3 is CSATGTSGSLDEQFF. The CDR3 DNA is TGCAGTGCTACTGGGACTAGCGGGAGTCTAGATGAGCAGTTCTTC.

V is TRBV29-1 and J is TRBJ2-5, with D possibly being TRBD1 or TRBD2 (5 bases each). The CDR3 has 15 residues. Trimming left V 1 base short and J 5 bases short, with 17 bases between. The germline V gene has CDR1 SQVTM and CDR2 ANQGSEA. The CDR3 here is CSVEGGFPHEETQYF. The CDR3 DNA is TGCAGCGTTGAAGGGGGGTTCCCTCACGAGGAGACCCAGTACTTC.

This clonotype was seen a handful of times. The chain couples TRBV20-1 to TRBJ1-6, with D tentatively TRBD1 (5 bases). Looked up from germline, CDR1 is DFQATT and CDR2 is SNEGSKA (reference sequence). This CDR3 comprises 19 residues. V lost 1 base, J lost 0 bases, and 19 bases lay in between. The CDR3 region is CSARGRAGSPSSYNSPLHF. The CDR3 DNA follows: TGCAGTGCTAGAGGTCGGGCAGGGAGCCCGAGCTCCTATAATTCACCCCTCCACTTT.

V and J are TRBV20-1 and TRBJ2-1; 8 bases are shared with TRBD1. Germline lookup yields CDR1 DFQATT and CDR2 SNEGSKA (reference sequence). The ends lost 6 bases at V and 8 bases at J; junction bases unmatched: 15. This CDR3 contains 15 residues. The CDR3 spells CSATTGGPPYYEQFF. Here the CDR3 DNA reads TGCAGTGCCACAACAGGGGGGCCTCCGTATTATGAGCAGTTCTTC.

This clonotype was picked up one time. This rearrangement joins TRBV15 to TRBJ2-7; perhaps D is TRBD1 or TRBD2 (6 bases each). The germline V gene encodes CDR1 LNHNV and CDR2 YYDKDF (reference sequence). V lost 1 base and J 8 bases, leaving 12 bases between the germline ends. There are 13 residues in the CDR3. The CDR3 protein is CATSRGGGTKQYF. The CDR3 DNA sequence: TGTGCCACCAGCAGAGGAGGGGGGACCAAGCAGTACTTC.

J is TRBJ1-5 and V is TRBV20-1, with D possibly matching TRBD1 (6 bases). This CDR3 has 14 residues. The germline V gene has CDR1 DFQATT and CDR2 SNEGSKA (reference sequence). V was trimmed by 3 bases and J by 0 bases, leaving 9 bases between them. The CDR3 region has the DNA TGCAGTGCTAGCCGACAGGCTAGCAATCAGCCCCAGCATTTT. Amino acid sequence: CSASRQASNQPQHF.

The CDR3 region is CASSLGVSGRDTQYF. The CDR3 region has the DNA TGTGCCAGCAGTTTAGGGGTTAGCGGGAGAGATACGCAGTATTTT. V is TRBV12-3 or TRBV12-4 and J is TRBJ2-3, with 9 bases lining up with TRBD2. V lost 1 base, J lost 5 bases, and 4 bases stayed unmatched. The CDR3 runs 15 residues.

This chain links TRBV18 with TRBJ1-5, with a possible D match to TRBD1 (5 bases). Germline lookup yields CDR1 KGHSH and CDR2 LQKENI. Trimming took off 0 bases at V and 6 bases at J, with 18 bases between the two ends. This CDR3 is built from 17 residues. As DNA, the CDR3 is TGTGCCAGCTCACCACCAGTTTCGTCAGGGCTAGGTCAGCCCCAGCATTTT. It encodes CASSPPVSSGLGQPQHF.

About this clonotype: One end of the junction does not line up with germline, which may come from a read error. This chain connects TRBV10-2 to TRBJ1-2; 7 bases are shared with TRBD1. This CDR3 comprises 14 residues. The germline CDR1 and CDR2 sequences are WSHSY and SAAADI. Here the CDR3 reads CASSGKGARYGYTF. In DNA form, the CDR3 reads TGCGCCAGCAGTGGCAAGGGGGCAAGATATGGCTACACCTTT.

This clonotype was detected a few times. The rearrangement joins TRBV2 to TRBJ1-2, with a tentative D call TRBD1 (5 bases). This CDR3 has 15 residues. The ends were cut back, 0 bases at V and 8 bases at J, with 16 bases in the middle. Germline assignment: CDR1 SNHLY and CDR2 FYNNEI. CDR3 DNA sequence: TGTGCCAGCAGTGAAGCGCGTGGAGGGAGGGGCGGCTACACCTTC. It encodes CASSEARGGRGGYTF.

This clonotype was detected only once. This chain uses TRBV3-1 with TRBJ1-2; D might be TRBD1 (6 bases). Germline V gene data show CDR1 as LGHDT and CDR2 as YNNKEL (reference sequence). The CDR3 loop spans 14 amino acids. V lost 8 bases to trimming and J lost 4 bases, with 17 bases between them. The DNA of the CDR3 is TGTGCCAGCCACCTTTCATGGACAGCCTATGGCTACACCTTC. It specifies CASHLSWTAYGYTF.

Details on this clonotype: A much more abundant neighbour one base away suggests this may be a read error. This CDR3 is CSARTGGGHEQYF. The CDR3 region has the DNA TGCAGTGCTAGAACAGGGGGCGGCCACGAGCAGTACTTC. The chain has TRBV20-1 and TRBJ2-4, with 9 bases aligning to TRBD1. The DNA matches TRBJ2-7 better at its end, which makes the J call doubtful. The CDR3 consists of 13 residues. CDR1 DFQATT and CDR2 SNEGSKA come from the germline V gene (reference sequence).

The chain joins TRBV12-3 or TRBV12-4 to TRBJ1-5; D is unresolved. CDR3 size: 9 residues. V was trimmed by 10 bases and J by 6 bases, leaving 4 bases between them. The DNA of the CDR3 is TGTGCCACCGGTCAGCCCCAGCATTTT. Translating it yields CATGQPQHF.

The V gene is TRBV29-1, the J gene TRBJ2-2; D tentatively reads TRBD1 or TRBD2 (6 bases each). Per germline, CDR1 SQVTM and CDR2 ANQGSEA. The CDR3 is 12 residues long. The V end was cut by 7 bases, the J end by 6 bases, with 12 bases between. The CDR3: CSGRGTPGELFF. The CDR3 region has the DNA TGCAGCGGGCGCGGGACACCCGGGGAGCTGTTTTTT.

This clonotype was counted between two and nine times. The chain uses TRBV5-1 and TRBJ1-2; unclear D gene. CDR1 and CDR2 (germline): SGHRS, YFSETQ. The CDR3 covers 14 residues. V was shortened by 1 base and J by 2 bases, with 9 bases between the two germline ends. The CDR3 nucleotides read TGCGCCAGCAGCTTGAGAACGGAGAACTATGGCTACACCTTC. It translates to CASSLRTENYGYTF.

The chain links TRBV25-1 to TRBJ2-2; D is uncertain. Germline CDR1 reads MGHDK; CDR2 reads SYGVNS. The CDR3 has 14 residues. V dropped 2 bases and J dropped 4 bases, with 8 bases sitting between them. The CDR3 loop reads CASSEPRFTGELFF. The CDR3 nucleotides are TGTGCCAGCAGTGAACCCCGTTTCACCGGGGAGCTGTTTTTT.

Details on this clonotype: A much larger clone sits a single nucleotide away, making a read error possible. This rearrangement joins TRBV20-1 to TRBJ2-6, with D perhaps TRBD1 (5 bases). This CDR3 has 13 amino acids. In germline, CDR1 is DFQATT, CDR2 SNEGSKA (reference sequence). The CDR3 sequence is CSARISGANVRTF. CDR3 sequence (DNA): TGCAGTGCTAGGATCTCTGGGGCCAACGTCCGGACTTTC.

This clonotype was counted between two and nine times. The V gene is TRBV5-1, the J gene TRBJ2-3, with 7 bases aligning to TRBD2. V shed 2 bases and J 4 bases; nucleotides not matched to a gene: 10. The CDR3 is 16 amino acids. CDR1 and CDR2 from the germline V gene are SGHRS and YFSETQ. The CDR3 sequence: CASSLSAGMSPDTQYF. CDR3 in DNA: TGCGCCAGCAGCTTATCAGCGGGGATGAGCCCAGATACGCAGTATTTT.

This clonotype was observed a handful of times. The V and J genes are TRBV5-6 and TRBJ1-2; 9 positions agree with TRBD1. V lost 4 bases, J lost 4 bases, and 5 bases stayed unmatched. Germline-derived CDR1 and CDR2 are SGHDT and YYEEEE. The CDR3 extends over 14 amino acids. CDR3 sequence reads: CASSRTGGSYGYTF. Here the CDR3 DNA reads TGTGCCAGCAGCCGCACAGGGGGCTCCTATGGCTACACCTTC.

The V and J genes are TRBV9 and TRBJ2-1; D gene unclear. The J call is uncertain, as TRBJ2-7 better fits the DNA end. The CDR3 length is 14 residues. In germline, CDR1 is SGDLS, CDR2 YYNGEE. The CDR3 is CASSVQTGLGEQYF. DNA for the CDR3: TGTGCCAGCAGCGTCCAGACTGGCTTGGGCGAGCAGTACTTC.